Sequencing of this T cell receptor beta chain was carried out in a study of beta chain features in type 1 diabetes. Expressed TCRB transcripts were sequenced because the entire RNA isolate underwent reverse transcription. Clones were sequenced by immunoSEQ multiplex PCR, and TCRdb holds only the in-frame ones, with some missing. The sample includes some 410,000 clones, about 15% of them seen just once. The CDR3 is 14 residues long. Trimming cost V 1 base and J 4 bases; bases outside gene matches: 3. Germline V gene data show CDR1 as GTSNPN and CDR2 as SVGIG (reference sequence). The chain couples TRBV30 to TRBJ2-1; TRBD2 agrees at 8 bases. The sample consisted of naive CD4+ T cells from blood. The receptor comes from a man aged 25-40 years in good health. The CDR3 loop is CAWSETSVYNEQFF. The CDR3 DNA reads TGTGCCTGGAGTGAGACTAGCGTATACAATGAGCAGTTCTTC.